This section outlines one T cell receptor beta chain sequence together with its context. Its antigen is unidentified. This sample stems from a study of CD8 T cells in ankylosing spondylitis. Each CDR3 protein gets one entry after TCRdb re-called the 5' RACE reads with MiXCR. This table has roughly 260,000 distinct CDR3 sequences, approximately 20% appearing once. General study results and limits: There was a TCR beta motif, made of several highly homologous variants, that appeared characteristic of ankylosing spondylitis blood. In reactive arthritis synovial fluid and blood, some motif variants had been reported before.

Germline V gene lookup returns CDR1 SGHRS and CDR2 YFSETQ. J gave up 9 bases and V 4 bases, and 10 bases lay outside the gene matches. The CDR3 is made up of 15 amino acids. The origin of this receptor is a male donor with ankylosing spondylitis or in good health (not recorded which). The genes are TRBV5-1 and TRBJ2-1, with TRBD2 matching over 10 bases. The source material was blood, either unsorted or a sorted T cell fraction (not recorded which). DNA for the CDR3: TGCGCCAGCAGCCCGTCTAGCGGGGGTCTGGGTGAGCAGTTCTTC. As protein: CASSPSSGGLGEQFF.